These 29 T cell receptor beta chains were sequenced from one sample in a study of blood T cell repertoires in COVID-19. Libraries were prepared by immunoSEQ multiplex PCR; TCRdb keeps only in-frame clonotypes and omits some of them. The repertoire has about 120,000 clones, more than 65% of them found once; the top ten carry 2% to 2.5%. Sequenced sample: peripheral blood. The origin of the receptors is a woman in her sixties or seventies with acute or convalescent COVID-19.

The chain is built from TRBV27 and TRBJ1-5; 7 nucleotides align to TRBD1. The J segment lost 5 bases and the V segment lost 1 base, leaving 8 bases of the junction unmatched. Germline V lookup: CDR1 MNHEY, CDR2 SMNVEV (reference sequence). This CDR3 is built from 16 residues. The CDR3 coding sequence is TGTGCCAGCAGTTTATTTTATGGGACAGAAGATCAGCCCCAGCATTTT. It encodes CASSLFYGTEDQPQHF.

The rearrangement links TRBV9 to TRBJ1-2; no clear D. V was cut by 8 bases and J by 4 bases, with 12 bases left in between. The CDR3 contains 12 residues. Germline V gene sequence: CDR1 SGDLS, CDR2 YYNGEE. CDR3 sequence reads: CASTTEGYGYTF. The DNA of the CDR3 is TGTGCCAGTACAACCGAGGGCTATGGCTACACCTTC.

The V gene is TRBV11-1, the J gene TRBJ2-3; perhaps TRBD2 as D (6 bases). The CDR3 loop spans 16 amino acids. Trimming stripped 5 bases from V and 0 bases from J, with 15 bases between. Germline assignment: CDR1 SGHAT and CDR2 FQDESV (reference sequence). In DNA form, the CDR3 reads TGTGCCAGCAGCCCATTCCTTGGGACTAGCACAGATACGCAGTATTTT. Residues: CASSPFLGTSTDTQYF.

This clone appeared a few times. The CDR3 DNA reads as TGTGCCAGCAGCTTAGGGAGGACAGGGTCATACGAGCAGTACTTC. This translates into CASSLGRTGSYEQYF. The chain links TRBV7-2 to TRBJ2-7; 8 bases line up with TRBD1. After removal of 1 base from V and 4 bases from J, the junction contained 6 bases not matched to a gene. Germline CDR1 reads SGHTA; CDR2 reads FQGNSA. The CDR3 sequence is 15 residues long. Full variable domain (remainder filled in from reference TRBV7-2 and TRBJ2-7): GAGVSQSPSNKVTEKGKDVELRCDPISGHTALYWYRQSLGQGLEFLIYFQGNSAPDKSGLPSDRFSAERTGGSVSTLTIQRTQQEDSAVYLCASSLGRTGSYEQYFGPGTRLTVT.

V gene TRBV5-1 combines with J gene TRBJ2-7; 8 bases map to TRBD1. V lost 0 bases and J lost 0; bases outside the gene matches: 5. Germline lookup yields CDR1 SGHRS and CDR2 YFSETQ. CDR3 length equals 16 residues. The CDR3 DNA sequence: TGCGCCAGCAGCTTGGGGGGGACAGGAAACTCCTACGAGCAGTACTTC. Encoded protein: CASSLGGTGNSYEQYF. Complete variable domain (other parts from reference TRBV5-1 and TRBJ2-7): KAGVTQTPRYLIKTRGQQVTLSCSPISGHRSVSWYQQTPGQGLQFLFEYFSETQRNKGNFPGRFSGRQFSNSRSEMNVSTLELGDSALYLCASSLGGTGNSYEQYFGPGTRLTVT.

The rearrangement uses TRBV7-3 and TRBJ2-3; D is undetermined. In germline, CDR1 is SGHTA, CDR2 FQGTGA. V was shortened by 5 bases and J by 3 bases, with 6 bases between the two germline ends. The CDR3 is made up of 12 amino acids. CDR3 amino acids: CASSPSTDTQYF. The CDR3 DNA sequence: TGTGCCAGCAGCCCGAGTACAGATACGCAGTATTTT. Full variable domain (outside the CDR3, taken from reference TRBV7-3 and TRBJ2-3): GAGVSQTPSNKVTEKGKYVELRCDPISGHTALYWYRQSLGQGPEFLIYFQGTGAADDSGLPNDRFFAVRPEGSVSTLKIQRTERGDSAVYLCASSPSTDTQYFGPGTRLTVL.

The chain joins TRBV12-2 to TRBJ2-7; the table gives TRBD1 as D, unverified against the DNA. TRBV12-2 is a pseudogene segment. CDR3 length: 13 amino acids. CDR3 DNA sequence: TGTGCAAGTCGCTCCGGGACAGTTTACGAGCAGTACTTC. This encodes CASRSGTVYEQYF.

This chain connects TRBV7-8 to TRBJ2-4; weak D call: TRBD2 (6 bases). The V end was cut by 1 base, the J end by 0 bases, with 13 bases between. Germline V CDR1 and CDR2: SGHVS, FQNEAQ. This CDR3 comprises 17 residues. CDR3 sequence reads: CASSLVGGLLAKNIQYF. The CDR3 nucleotides are TGTGCCAGCAGCTTAGTTGGCGGACTACTAGCCAAAAACATTCAGTACTTC.

The CDR3 loop reads CASSPTGTSEGETQYF. The CDR3 DNA reads TGTGCCAGCAGCCCAACGGGGACTAGCGAGGGTGAGACCCAGTACTTC. The chain combines TRBV7-9 with TRBJ2-5; TRBD2 matches at 10 bases. The J segment lost 5 bases and the V segment lost 5 bases, leaving 11 bases of the junction unmatched. Germline assignment: CDR1 SEHNR and CDR2 FQNEAQ (reference sequence). The CDR3 is 16 amino acids.

This clone has only a few counts. CDR3 coding DNA: TGTGCCAGCAGGATGGGACAGGCGGGAGGCTACACCTTC. Its translation is CASRMGQAGGYTF. The chain couples TRBV6-5 to TRBJ1-2; TRBD1 matches 8 bases. After removal of 6 bases from V and 8 bases from J, the junction contained 8 bases not matched to a gene. In germline, CDR1 is MNHEY, CDR2 SVGAGI. This CDR3 is 13 amino acids long.

The rearrangement links TRBV5-6 to TRBJ1-1; TRBD1 is a possible D gene (5 bases). Trimming took 2 bases from V and 3 from J, leaving 17 bases between them. CDR3 length equals 16 residues. Per the germline V gene, CDR1 is SGHDT and CDR2 is YYEEEE. CDR3 DNA: TGTGCCAGCAGCTTACCCGGACAAACCCTCGACACTGAAGCTTTCTTT. Protein product: CASSLPGQTLDTEAFF.

The chain recombines TRBV6-1 with TRBJ1-5; D is unresolved. V gave up 2 bases and J gave up 0 bases, with 14 bases separating them. This CDR3 contains 17 residues. The V gene's germline CDR1 is MNHNS and CDR2 SASEGT. As DNA, the CDR3 is TGTGCCAGCAGTGAATTTCGAACAGACTATAGCAATCAGCCCCAGCATTTT. Its translation is CASSEFRTDYSNQPQHF.

A single count supports this clone. Additional DNA sequences in this sample encode the identical CDR3. The V gene is TRBV7-9, the J gene TRBJ1-1; perhaps TRBD1 as D (5 bases). CDR1 and CDR2 from the germline V gene are SEHNR and FQNEAQ (reference sequence). The CDR3 runs to 14 residues. The V end was cut by 1 base, the J end by 0 bases, with 6 bases between. The CDR3 loop is CASSLGQLNTEAFF. The CDR3 DNA is TGTGCCAGCAGCTTAGGACAGCTGAACACTGAAGCTTTCTTT.

The rearrangement uses TRBV27 and TRBJ1-5; maybe TRBD1 (5 bases). V was pared by 3 bases and J by 6 bases, with 12 bases between. Looked up from germline, CDR1 is MNHEY and CDR2 is SMNVEV (reference sequence). The CDR3 extends over 14 amino acids. CDR3 coding DNA: TGTGCCAGCAGTTTGCAGGGTGCCGGTCAGCCCCAGCATTTT. Translating it yields CASSLQGAGQPQHF.

The chain combines TRBV19 with TRBJ1-6, with 11 bases lining up with TRBD1. The germline V gene has CDR1 LNHDA and CDR2 SQIVND (reference sequence). CDR3 length: 14 amino acids. V shed 3 bases and J 10 bases; nucleotides not matched to a gene: 2. The CDR3 loop is CASSIRTGGSPLHF. In DNA form, the CDR3 reads TGTGCCAGTAGTATTAGGACAGGGGGCTCACCCCTCCACTTT.

The genes are TRBV18 and TRBJ2-6; D is possibly TRBD1 (6 bases). In germline, CDR1 is KGHSH, CDR2 LQKENI. The germline V and J ends were trimmed by 8 bases and 0 bases, with 20 bases remaining between them. The CDR3 is 18 amino acids. For the CDR3, the DNA is TGTGCCAGCCCACACTACCTGACAGGAAGCTCTGGGGCCAACGTCCTGACTTTC. Its translation is CASPHYLTGSSGANVLTF.

This chain connects TRBV30 to TRBJ1-4; D is undetermined. V was clipped by 1 base and J by 7 bases, with 13 bases between them. The germline CDR1 and CDR2 sequences are GTSNPN and SVGIG (reference sequence). This CDR3 is 14 amino acids long. CDR3 sequence reads: CAWSGGGLGEKLFF. The CDR3 region has the DNA TGTGCCTGGAGTGGAGGCGGGCTGGGTGAAAAACTGTTTTTT. Using reference TRBV30 and TRBJ1-4 for the parts outside the CDR3, the full variable domain is SQTIHQWPATLVQPVGSPLSLECTVEGTSNPNLYWYRQAAGRGLQLLFYSVGIGQISSEVPQNLSASRPQDRQFILSSKKLLLSDSGFYLCAWSGGGLGEKLFFGSGTQLSVL.

This clone was counted many times. This chain connects TRBV27 to TRBJ1-2; 11 positions match TRBD1. This CDR3 spans 17 amino acids. Germline-derived CDR1 and CDR2 are MNHEY and SMNVEV (reference sequence). J was trimmed by 5 bases and V by 2 bases; bases with no gene match: 10. CDR3 loop: CASSLGFLGQGVYGYTF. DNA of the CDR3: TGTGCCAGCAGTTTAGGTTTTTTGGGACAGGGGGTTTATGGCTACACCTTC.

In DNA, the CDR3 is TGTGCCAGCAGCTTAGTTACAGGGATAAACCAGCCCCAGCATTTT. Protein: CASSLVTGINQPQHF. The V call is TRBV7-2, the J call TRBJ1-5; weak D call: TRBD1 (6 bases). CDR1 and CDR2 (germline): SGHTA, FQGNSA. The CDR3 totals 15 residues. V shed 1 base and J shed 7 bases, with 14 bases lying between them.

The chain carries TRBV5-1 and TRBJ1-2; the match to TRBD1 covers 8 bases. Germline V lookup: CDR1 SGHRS, CDR2 YFSETQ. The CDR3 is 15 residues long. V was clipped by 2 bases and J by 3 bases; unmatched bases: 6. CDR3 sequence (DNA): TGCGCCAGCAGCTTTGGACAGGGCCCGTACTATGGCTACACCTTC. Residues: CASSFGQGPYYGYTF.

CDR3 protein: CAISIGTSTDTQYF. The CDR3 DNA follows: TGTGCCATCAGTATCGGGACTAGTACAGATACGCAGTATTTT. The genes are TRBV10-3 and TRBJ2-3; 8 nucleotides match TRBD2. V trimming: 5 bases; J trimming: 3 bases; junction bases outside the gene matches: 4. Germline V gene sequence: CDR1 ENHRY, CDR2 SYGVKD. The CDR3 runs 14 residues.

This clone was detected only a few times. The J gene is TRBJ1-5, the V gene TRBV19; 7 positions agree with TRBD1. Losses at the gene ends were 6 bases for V and 4 bases for J; bases not matched to a gene: 3. The CDR3 length is 13 residues. CDR1 and CDR2 (germline): LNHDA, SQIVND (reference sequence). The CDR3 reads CASSRDRNQPQHF. CDR3 nucleotides: TGTGCCAGTAGCCGGGACAGAAATCAGCCCCAGCATTTT.

The CDR3 loop reads CASRTYIRGRPLNTEAFF. The CDR3 bases are TGTGCCAGCAGAACTTATATCAGGGGCCGACCCTTGAACACTGAAGCTTTCTTT. The chain employs TRBV11-2 and TRBJ1-1, with D possibly being TRBD1 (6 bases). CDR1 and CDR2 from the germline V gene are SGHAT and FQNNGV. CDR3 length equals 18 residues. Trimming took off 6 bases at V and 0 bases at J, with 23 bases between the two ends.

The chain carries TRBV13 and TRBJ1-6; 7 positions match TRBD1. The CDR3 has 14 amino acids. Germline V gene data show CDR1 as PRHDT and CDR2 as FYEKMQ (reference sequence). Trimming took 7 bases from V and 10 from J; bases not matched to a gene: 10. CDR3 in amino acids: CASTEGTGDSPLHF. The CDR3 DNA reads as TGTGCCAGCACCGAGGGTACAGGGGACTCACCCCTCCACTTT. The complete variable domain, with remaining parts taken from reference TRBV13 and TRBJ1-6, reads AAGVIQSPRHLIKEKRETATLKCYPIPRHDTVYWYQQGPGQDPQFLISFYEKMQSDKGSIPDRFSAQQFSDYHSELNMSSLELGDSALYFCASTEGTGDSPLHFGNGTRLTVT.

This clone came up once. The V call is TRBV5-4, the J call TRBJ1-1; 7 bases align to TRBD1. CDR1 and CDR2 (germline): SGHNT, YYREEE (reference sequence). V shed 4 bases, J shed 1 base, and the junction held 10 bases outside the gene matches. This CDR3 contains 16 residues. The CDR3, as DNA: TGTGCCAGCAGCATTGGACTACAGGGGCGGAACACTGAAGCTTTCTTT. Residues: CASSIGLQGRNTEAFF.

In this sample, this clone turned up once. The chain uses TRBV9 and TRBJ1-2; weak D call: TRBD1 (6 bases). This CDR3 is built from 16 residues. V was trimmed by 4 bases and J by 4 bases, leaving 20 bases between them. Germline V gene lookup returns CDR1 SGDLS and CDR2 YYNGEE. CDR3 DNA sequence: TGTGCCAGCAGCCCTACCCCGGACAGCCAAACCTATGGCTACACCTTC. Residues: CASSPTPDSQTYGYTF.

The V gene is TRBV6-2 or TRBV6-3, the J gene TRBJ1-2; TRBD1 aligns across 8 bases. The CDR3 spans 13 residues. J was trimmed by 4 bases and V by 5 bases; bases with no gene match: 3. Germline V gene data show CDR1 as MNHEY and CDR2 as SVGEGT. The CDR3 loop reads CASSGQGTYGYTF. CDR3 coding DNA: TGTGCCAGCAGTGGACAGGGTACCTATGGCTACACCTTC.

The genes are TRBV7-2 and TRBJ2-7; 9 bases map to TRBD1. V shed 1 base, J shed 6 bases, and the junction held 4 bases outside the gene matches. The CDR3 sequence is 14 residues long. Germline CDR1 and CDR2: SGHTA and FQGNSA. The CDR3 is CASSLDRGPREQYF. CDR3 DNA sequence: TGTGCCAGCAGCTTAGACAGGGGGCCTCGCGAGCAGTACTTC. Full variable domain (remainder filled in from reference TRBV7-2 and TRBJ2-7): GAGVSQSPSNKVTEKGKDVELRCDPISGHTALYWYRQSLGQGLEFLIYFQGNSAPDKSGLPSDRFSAERTGGSVSTLTIQRTQQEDSAVYLCASSLDRGPREQYFGPGTRLTVT.

This clone showed up many times. This chain uses TRBV25-1 with TRBJ1-1; TRBD1 matches at 9 bases. The trim removed 3 bases at V and 5 bases at J, leaving 13 bases unmatched. CDR3 length: 17 amino acids. Germline-derived CDR1 and CDR2 are MGHDK and SYGVNS. Written as DNA, the CDR3 is TGTGCCAGCAGTGACCACAGAGATTCGGGACAGGGAACTGAAGCTTTCTTT. Translating gives CASSDHRDSGQGTEAFF. The variable domain in full, completed from reference TRBV25-1 and TRBJ1-1, reads EADIYQTPRYLVIGTGKKITLECSQTMGHDKMYWYQQDPGMELHLIHYSYGVNSTEKGDLSSESTVSRIRTEHFPLTLESARPSHTSQYLCASSDHRDSGQGTEAFFGQGTRLTVV.